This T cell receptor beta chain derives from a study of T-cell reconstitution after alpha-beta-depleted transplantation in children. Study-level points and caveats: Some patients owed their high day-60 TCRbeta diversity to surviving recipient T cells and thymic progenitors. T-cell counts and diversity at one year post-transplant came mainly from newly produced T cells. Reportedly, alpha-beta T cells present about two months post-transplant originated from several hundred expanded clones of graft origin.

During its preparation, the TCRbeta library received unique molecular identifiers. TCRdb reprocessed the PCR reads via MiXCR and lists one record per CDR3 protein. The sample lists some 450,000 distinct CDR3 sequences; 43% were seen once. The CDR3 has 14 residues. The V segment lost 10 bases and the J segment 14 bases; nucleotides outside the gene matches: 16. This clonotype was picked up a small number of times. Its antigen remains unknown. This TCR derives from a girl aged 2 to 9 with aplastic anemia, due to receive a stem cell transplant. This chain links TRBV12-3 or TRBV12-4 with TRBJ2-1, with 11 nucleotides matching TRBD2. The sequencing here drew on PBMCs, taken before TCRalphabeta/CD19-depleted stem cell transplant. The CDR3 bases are TGTGCCACCTGGGAAGGACTAGCGGGCGGCCCTGAGTTCTTC. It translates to CATWEGLAGGPEFF.